The source of this TCR beta chain is a study of regulatory T cells in long-lasting Graves disease. Regarding the study as a whole: New patients shared fewer public clonotypes (approximately 1,000) than persistent patients did (roughly 2,500).

Time point indicated: newly diagnosed GD, antithyroid drugs for less than 3 months. Researchers made the TCR library from RNA that was extracted from PBMCs. For TCR beta, libraries came from iRepertoire HTBI primers and Arm-PCR of CDR3 regions. Each CDR3 protein gets one entry after TCRdb re-called the multiplex PCR reads with MiXCR. The profile covers 250,000 or so distinct CDR3 sequences, with 15% to 20% appearing a single time and 13% to 15% taken by the ten largest. Per germline, CDR1 SEHNR and CDR2 FQNEAQ (reference sequence). The CDR3 is 13 residues long. V lost 4 bases to trimming and J lost 10 bases, with 14 bases between them. This clonotype was detected ten times or more. Its specificity is not known. The sample also formed part of further work on T cells in Graves' hyperthyroidism and ophthalmopathy.

The material sequenced was peripheral blood mononuclear cells (PBMCs), taken at new diagnosis, from a patient treated with antithyroid drugs. The genes are TRBV7-9 and TRBJ2-1; D is uncertain. The receptor's source is a woman aged 30 to 39 with Graves disease. CDR3: CASSSTTIWEQFF. CDR3 nucleotides: TGTGCCAGCAGCTCGACCACCATATGGGAGCAGTTCTTC.